This T cell receptor beta chain was retrieved from a study of blood T cell repertoires in COVID-19. This CDR3 is 16 amino acids long. J gave up 0 bases and V 6 bases, and 10 bases lay outside the gene matches. The germline CDR1 and CDR2 sequences are MNHEY and SMNVEV (reference sequence). Profiled with immunoSEQ multiplex PCR; TCRdb holds only in-frame clones, not every one. The data hold 70,000 to 90,000 clones, with 82% observed a single time. The sequenced sample was peripheral blood. The chain is built from TRBV27 and TRBJ1-1, with 7 bases fitting TRBD1. The sequence came from a woman older than 75 with acute or convalescent COVID-19. CDR3 DNA: TGTGCCAGCAGCTGGGGCAGGGGACAGATGAACACTGAAGCTTTCTTT. Translation gives CASSWGRGQMNTEAFF.